The T cell receptor (beta chain) described here comes from a study of cytomegalovirus exposure and HLA in healthy donors. Use of 60 Vbeta and 13 Jbeta primers characterized the PCR. Sequencing was performed with immunoSEQ multiplex PCR; in TCRdb, only in-frame clones are kept and a portion is missing. The table shows roughly 130,000 clones, with around 69% occurring only once. General observations from the study: Exclusion as indistinguishable affected some V segments, including TRBV6-2 and TRBV6-3. More clonal expansion characterized HLA-associated TCR beta chains than equally common others in a later analysis. Under in vitro conditions, a few CMV-associated chains were confirmed as specific for CMV antigens.

Only one count was recorded for this clone. Antigen unknown. This CDR3 contains 18 residues. V shed 3 bases and J 2 bases; nucleotides not matched to a gene: 7. The germline CDR1 and CDR2 sequences are ENHRY and SYGVKD. The chain combines TRBV10-3 with TRBJ2-3, with TRBD2 matching 14 bases. The specimen was PBMCs. The clonotype comes from a human donor in good health. The CDR3 coding sequence is TGTGCCATCAGTGACTTAGGACTAGCGGGGGGTCCCACAGATACGCAGTATTTT. As protein: CAISDLGLAGGPTDTQYF.